The 9 T cell receptor beta chains listed next were all sequenced from one sample in a study of blood T cell repertoires in COVID-19. Only in-frame clones appear in the TCRdb table, and some are missing; sequencing was by immunoSEQ multiplex PCR. Of approximately 140,000 clones listed, 80% to 90% are singletons. The source material was peripheral blood. The receptors shown here come from a woman aged 55-69 years with COVID-19, enrolled during active disease.

The V and J genes are TRBV7-9 and TRBJ2-2; 11 bases are a match to TRBD2. V lost 5 bases to trimming and J lost 5 bases; unmatched junction nucleotides: 4. Germline CDR1 reads SEHNR; CDR2 reads FQNEAQ (reference sequence). The CDR3 runs to 15 residues. The CDR3 protein is CASSPGLAETGELFF. In DNA form, the CDR3 reads TGTGCCAGCAGCCCGGGACTAGCGGAAACCGGGGAGCTGTTTTTT.

This clone has a handful of counts. J is TRBJ1-1 and V is TRBV3-1 (or the pseudogene TRBV3-2), with D maybe TRBD1 (6 bases). The V gene lost 1 base and the J gene lost 1 base, with 13 bases spanning the gap. This CDR3 spans 16 amino acids. CDR1 is LGHDT, CDR2 YNNKEL, per germline (reference sequence). In nucleotides, the CDR3 is TGTGCCAGCAGCCAAGTTTTCCGGGACACGAACACTGAAGCTTTCTTT. Its protein product is CASSQVFRDTNTEAFF.

This chain links TRBV5-4 with TRBJ1-1; 7 bases agree with TRBD1. V was clipped by 4 bases and J by 2 bases; unmatched bases: 5. Germline V gene data show CDR1 as SGHNT and CDR2 as YYREEE (reference sequence). There are 14 residues in the CDR3. In nucleotides, the CDR3 is TGTGCCAGCAGCGTAGGACAGGATAACACTGAAGCTTTCTTT. Translation gives CASSVGQDNTEAFF.

CDR3 residues: CASSFLAGGREYEQYF. In nucleotides, the CDR3 is TGTGCCAGCAGTTTCCTAGCGGGGGGGCGGGAGTACGAGCAGTACTTC. V is TRBV27 and J is TRBJ2-7, with 12 nucleotides matching TRBD2. V was pared by 3 bases and J by 4 bases, with 7 bases of the junction left unmatched. The V gene's germline CDR1 is MNHEY and CDR2 SMNVEV (reference sequence). CDR3 length: 16 residues.

The V gene is TRBV5-1, the J gene TRBJ2-3, with D maybe TRBD1 (5 bases). The germline gives CDR1 SGHRS, CDR2 YFSETQ. Trimming took 7 bases from V and 2 from J, leaving 11 bases between them. This CDR3 is 13 amino acids long. The CDR3 DNA is TGCGCCAGCGGGGTAGGGGTCACAGATACGCAGTATTTT. Translated: CASGVGVTDTQYF. Drawing the rest from reference TRBV5-1 and TRBJ2-3, the complete variable domain is KAGVTQTPRYLIKTRGQQVTLSCSPISGHRSVSWYQQTPGQGLQFLFEYFSETQRNKGNFPGRFSGRQFSNSRSEMNVSTLELGDSALYLCASGVGVTDTQYFGPGTRLTVL.

This clone has only one observation. The chain is built from TRBV19 and TRBJ1-5; perhaps TRBD1 as D (6 bases). This CDR3 region has 14 residues. V was cut by 9 bases and J by 2 bases, with 14 bases left in between. Per the germline V gene, CDR1 is LNHDA and CDR2 is SQIVND (reference sequence). The CDR3 DNA reads as TGTGCCAGCGGACCGGGGGGCGGCAATCAGCCCCAGCATTTT. It translates to CASGPGGGNQPQHF. Full variable domain (rest looked up from reference TRBV19 and TRBJ1-5): DGGITQSPKYLFRKEGQNVTLSCEQNLNHDAMYWYRQDPGQGLRLIYYSQIVNDFQKGDIAEGYSVSREKKESFPLTVTSAQKNPTAFYLCASGPGGGNQPQHFGDGTRLSIL.

V gene TRBV9 combines with J gene TRBJ2-3, with D hard to call. V dropped 0 bases and J dropped 4 bases, with 6 bases sitting between them. The CDR3 covers 13 residues. Germline loops: CDR1 SGDLS, CDR2 YYNGEE. The chain's CDR3 is CASSVDSSDTQYF. As DNA, the CDR3 is TGTGCCAGCAGCGTAGATAGTTCAGATACGCAGTATTTT.

This clone was seen at least ten times. The V gene is TRBV20-1, the J gene TRBJ2-7, with D possibly TRBD1 on 6 matching bases. Germline V lookup: CDR1 DFQATT, CDR2 SNEGSKA (reference sequence). Trimming stripped 4 bases from V and 2 bases from J, with 6 bases between. CDR3 length: 11 amino acids. In nucleotides, the CDR3 is TGCAGTGCTAAGGGGGCCTACGAGCAGTACTTC. Its protein is CSAKGAYEQYF.

The chain links TRBV7-9 to TRBJ2-5; D call uncertain. The germline V gene has CDR1 SEHNR and CDR2 FQNEAQ (reference sequence). The V and J ends lost 1 base and 11 bases respectively, with 11 bases between them. The CDR3 sequence is 12 residues long. The CDR3 sequence is CASSLESGEQYF. For the CDR3, the DNA is TGTGCCAGCAGCTTAGAATCCGGAGAGCAGTACTTC.